Listed here is a single T cell receptor beta chain. Its binding antigen is unknown. With a much larger clone just one base away, this may be a read error. The sample is drawn from a study of tumor-infiltrating lymphocytes in primary liver carcinoma (dated by TCRdb to 2015 to 2018). Looking at the study overall: Of the five patients, three men and two women aged 30 to 69 years, four had hepatocellular carcinoma and one had combined HCC and intrahepatic cholangiocarcinoma. The five patients had tumors staged T1-T3 N0M0, with maximum diameters ranging from about 4.2 to 10 cm. Roughly 3.5 to 8 million productive TCRbeta reads were obtained per sample, and no significant difference in read depth was found between tissue types. TCRbeta repertoire sequencing, expression microarrays and whole-exome sequencing were combined in the study across five regions of each liver tumor, with adjacent normal tissue and blood also included. A total of 35 or so specimens from 5 patients underwent TCRbeta repertoire sequencing, comprising about 25 tumor regions, 5 adjacent noncancerous liver tissues and 5 peripheral blood samples. Repertoires from technical replicates were highly reproducible, with mean shared-clone rates around 0.89 and correlation coefficients above 0.95.

Total RNA and DNA were co-extracted without cell sorting from approximately 22-30 mg of bulk tissue using the AllPrep DNA/RNA mini kit. A handful of patients with histopathologically diagnosed primary liver carcinoma underwent surgical resection in China between 2015 and early 2016. At the time of sampling, the patients had chronic HBV infection and had not received any treatment. Pieces of fresh tumor and adjacent tissue were cut in half, with one half kept in RNAlater at -80 degrees C and the other half sent for histology. Paper-wide results and their limitations: Compared with blood, tumors had a significantly larger share of the repertoire taken up by the top 250 clones (p = 0.039). Repertoire overlap was found to be higher between tumor regions (mean about 35%) than between tumor-adjacent (around 17%) or tumor-blood (around 15%) pairs, consistent with antigen-driven expansion. Only the TCR beta chain was sequenced, so true repertoire diversity is likely underestimated because unpaired alpha chains were not captured. The study included only five patients, and the authors note findings should be validated in a larger study. Because the samples were bulk and unsorted, CD4+ and CD8+ T cell repertoires could not be compared.

A constant-region primer and ProtoScript II reverse transcriptase were used to reverse-transcribe TCRbeta-specific cDNA from approximately 450 ng total RNA. The TCRbeta libraries were prepared through three rounds of nested multiplex PCR following a slightly modified ARM-PCR procedure. Each of the first two PCR rounds ran for around 9 cycles and used multiplex TRBV1-TRBV30 forward primers together with a Cbeta reverse primer. Sample barcodes and Illumina adapters were added in a final 25-cycle PCR using Deep VentR polymerase. Before sequencing, amplicons between 200 and 500 bp were purified from gel using a QIAquick gel extraction kit. An Illumina HiSeq 2500 was used to sequence the TCRbeta amplicons with 250-bp paired-end reads. The study's own analysis went as follows. Quality trimming of reads was performed with Trimmomatic v0.33, and paired reads were merged with FLASH v1.2.11 so that full CDR3 sequences could be recovered. V, D and J germline segments were assigned to the rearranged TCRbeta sequences by MiGEC v1.2.1b. Clonotype statistics and Shannon-Wiener diversity indices were computed with VDJtools v1.0.0. Except for diversity analysis, only each sample's 250 most abundant clonotypes were used in subsequent analyses to reduce sampling bias. TCRdb took the public reads, trimmed them with fastp at Q25, ran MiXCR for clone calling and kept in-frame beta chains. A single entry per CDR3 protein holds the most common genes and DNA from its merged rows. The V and J calls and clone size come from TCRdb's table, not from the authors' own analysis. This sample holds around 120,000 distinct CDR3 sequences; 65% to 75% were observed only once. The ten largest clones take up over 6.5% of the sample.

Spanning cysteine to phenylalanine, the CDR3 consists of 18 amino acids. CDR3 DNA only is kept here, 54 bases in frame from base 1. Taken from the germline V gene, the CDR1 and CDR2 loops are SGHRS and YFSETQ. Sequences were obtained from tumor-adjacent normal liver tissue. The sequence derives from a woman aged 60 to 75 with primary liver carcinoma and hepatitis B virus infection. The rearranged chain carries TRBV5-1 and TRBJ2-1; 11 bases in the middle match TRBD2. The CDR3: CASSLAVGSGRAYNEQLF. In nucleotide form, the sequence is TGCGCCAGCAGCTTGGCGGTTGGTAGCGGGAGGGCCTACAATGAGCAGTTATTC.